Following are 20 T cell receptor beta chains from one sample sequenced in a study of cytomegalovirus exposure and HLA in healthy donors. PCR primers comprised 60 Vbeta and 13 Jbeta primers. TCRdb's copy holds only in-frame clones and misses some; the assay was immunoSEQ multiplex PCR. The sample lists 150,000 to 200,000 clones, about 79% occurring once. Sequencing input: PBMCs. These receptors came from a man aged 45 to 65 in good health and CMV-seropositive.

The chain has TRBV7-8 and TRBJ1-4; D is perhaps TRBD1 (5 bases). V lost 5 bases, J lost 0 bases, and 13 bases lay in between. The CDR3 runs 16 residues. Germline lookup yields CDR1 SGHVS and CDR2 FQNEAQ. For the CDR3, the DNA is TGTGCCAGCAGCGCATCCAGGGTTTCAACTAATGAAAAACTGTTTTTT. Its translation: CASSASRVSTNEKLFF.

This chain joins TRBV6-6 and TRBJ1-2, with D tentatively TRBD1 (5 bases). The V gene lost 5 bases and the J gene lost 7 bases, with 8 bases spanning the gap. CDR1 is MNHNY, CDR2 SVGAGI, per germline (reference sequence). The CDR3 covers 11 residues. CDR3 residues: CASSAGPGYTF. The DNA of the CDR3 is TGTGCCAGCAGTGCAGGGCCTGGCTACACCTTC.

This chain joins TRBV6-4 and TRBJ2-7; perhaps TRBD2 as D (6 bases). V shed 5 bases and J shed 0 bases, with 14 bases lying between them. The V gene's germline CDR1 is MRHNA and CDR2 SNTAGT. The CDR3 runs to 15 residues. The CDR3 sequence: CASSMEGQYSYEQYV. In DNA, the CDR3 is TGTGCCAGCAGTATGGAGGGGCAGTACTCCTACGAGCAGTACGTC.

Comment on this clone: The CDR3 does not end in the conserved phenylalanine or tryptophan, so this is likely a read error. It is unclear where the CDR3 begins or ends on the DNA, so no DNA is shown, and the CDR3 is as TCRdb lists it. The CDR3 sequence: CSARVDRGLSV. The chain has TRBV20-1 and TRBJ1-2; the table calls TRBD1, which could not be checked here. CDR1 is DFQATT and CDR2 is SNEGSKA in the germline V gene (reference sequence). The CDR3 spans 11 residues, counting both ends.

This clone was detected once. In DNA form, the CDR3 reads TGTGCCAGCAGCTTTGGGACAGGGGTATTCCGGGAGCTGTTTTTT. Translating gives CASSFGTGVFRELFF. V usage is TRBV11-3 and J usage is TRBJ2-2, with TRBD1 identical over 10 bases. The length of the CDR3 is 15 residues. Germline V lookup: CDR1 SGHNT, CDR2 YENEEA. Unmatched junction bases numbered 7, after V lost 3 bases and J lost 9 bases. The variable domain in full, completed from reference TRBV11-3 and TRBJ2-2, reads EAGVVQSPRYKIIEKKQPVAFWCNPISGHNTLYWYLQNLGQGPELLIRYENEEAVDDSQLPKDRFSAERLKGVDSTLKIQPAELGDSAVYLCASSFGTGVFRELFFGEGSRLTVL.

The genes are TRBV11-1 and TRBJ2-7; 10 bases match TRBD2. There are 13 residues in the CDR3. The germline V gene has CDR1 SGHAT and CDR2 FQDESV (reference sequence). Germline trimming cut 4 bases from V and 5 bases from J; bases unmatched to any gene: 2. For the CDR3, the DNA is TGTGCCAGCAGCTCCGGACTAGCGGACGAGCAGTACTTC. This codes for CASSSGLADEQYF.

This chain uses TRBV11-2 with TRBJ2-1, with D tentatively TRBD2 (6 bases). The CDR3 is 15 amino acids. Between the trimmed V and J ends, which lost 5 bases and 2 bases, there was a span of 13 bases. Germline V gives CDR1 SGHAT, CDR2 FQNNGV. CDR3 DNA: TGTGCCAGCAGCCCCCGGAGGGAGCCCTACAATGAGCAGTTCTTC. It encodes CASSPRREPYNEQFF.

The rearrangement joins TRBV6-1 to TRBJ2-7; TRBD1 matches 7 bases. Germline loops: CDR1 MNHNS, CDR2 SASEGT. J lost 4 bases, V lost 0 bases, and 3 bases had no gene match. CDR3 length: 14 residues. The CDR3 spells CASSEAWTGYEQYV. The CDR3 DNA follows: TGTGCCAGCAGTGAAGCGTGGACAGGATACGAGCAGTACGTC.

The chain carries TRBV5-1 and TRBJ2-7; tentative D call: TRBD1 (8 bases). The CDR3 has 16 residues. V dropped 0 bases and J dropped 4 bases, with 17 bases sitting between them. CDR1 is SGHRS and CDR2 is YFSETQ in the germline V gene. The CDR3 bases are TGCGCCAGCAGCTTGGGGACAGGGTCAGCGGGATACGAGCAGTACTTC. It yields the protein CASSLGTGSAGYEQYF.

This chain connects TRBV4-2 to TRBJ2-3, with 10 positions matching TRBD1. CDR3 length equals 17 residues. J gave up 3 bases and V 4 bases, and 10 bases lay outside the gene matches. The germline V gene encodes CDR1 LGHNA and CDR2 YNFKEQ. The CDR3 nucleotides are TGTGCCAGCAGCCGACTCCTTCCGGGACAGGGGACAGATACGCAGTATTTT. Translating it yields CASSRLLPGQGTDTQYF.

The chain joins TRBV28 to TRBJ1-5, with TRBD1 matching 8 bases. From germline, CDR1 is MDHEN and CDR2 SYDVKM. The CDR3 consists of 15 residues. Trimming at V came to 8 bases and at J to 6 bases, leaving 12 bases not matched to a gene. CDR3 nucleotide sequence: TGTGCCAGCCGGGTAGCAGGGGGCAACTTTCAGCCCCAGCATTTT. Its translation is CASRVAGGNFQPQHF.

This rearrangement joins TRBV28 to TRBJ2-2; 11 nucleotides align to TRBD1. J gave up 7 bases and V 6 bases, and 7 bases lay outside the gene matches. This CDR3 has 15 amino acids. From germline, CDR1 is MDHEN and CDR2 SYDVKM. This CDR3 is CASRWTGGGYGELFF. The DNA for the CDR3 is TGTGCCAGCAGGTGGACAGGGGGCGGGTACGGGGAGCTGTTTTTT.

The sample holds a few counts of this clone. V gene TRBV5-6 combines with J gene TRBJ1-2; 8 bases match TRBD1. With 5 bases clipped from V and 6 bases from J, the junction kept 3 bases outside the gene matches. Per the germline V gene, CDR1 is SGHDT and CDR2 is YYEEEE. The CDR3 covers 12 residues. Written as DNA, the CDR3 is TGTGCCAGCAGTTGGACAGGGAATGGCTACACCTTC. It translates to CASSWTGNGYTF.

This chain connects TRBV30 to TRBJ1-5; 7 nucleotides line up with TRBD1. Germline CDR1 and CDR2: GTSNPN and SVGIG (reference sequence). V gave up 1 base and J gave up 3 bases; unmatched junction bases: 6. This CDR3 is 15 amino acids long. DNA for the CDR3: TGTGCCTGGAGTGGCCTGGGACAGATCAATCAGCCCCAGCATTTT. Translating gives CAWSGLGQINQPQHF.

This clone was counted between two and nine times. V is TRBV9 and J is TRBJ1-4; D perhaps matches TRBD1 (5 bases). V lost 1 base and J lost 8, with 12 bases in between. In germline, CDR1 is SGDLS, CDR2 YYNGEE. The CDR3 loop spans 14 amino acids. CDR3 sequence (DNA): TGTGCCAGCAGCGTATCTGGGGCCGGGGAAAAACTGTTTTTT. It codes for CASSVSGAGEKLFF.

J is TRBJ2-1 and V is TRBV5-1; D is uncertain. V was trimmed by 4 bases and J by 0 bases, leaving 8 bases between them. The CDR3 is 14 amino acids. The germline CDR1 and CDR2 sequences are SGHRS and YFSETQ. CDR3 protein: CASSRSYSYNEQFF. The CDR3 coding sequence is TGCGCCAGCAGCCGGTCCTACTCCTACAATGAGCAGTTCTTC.

CDR3 sequence (DNA): TGTGCCAGCAGCCCCGCCGGTCAGGGGGAACTGTTTTTT. Protein: CASSPAGQGELFF. The chain uses TRBV7-9 and TRBJ1-4; TRBD1 matches 7 bases. Germline-derived CDR1 and CDR2 are SEHNR and FQNEAQ (reference sequence). The length of the CDR3 is 13 residues. V lost 5 bases and J lost 12; bases outside the gene matches: 9. The whole variable domain, remainder taken from reference TRBV7-9 and TRBJ1-4, is DTGVSQNPRHKITKRGQNVTFRCDPISEHNRLYWYRQTLGQGPEFLTYFQNEAQLEKSRLLSDRFSAERPKGSFSTLEIQRTEQGDSAMYLCASSPAGQGELFFGSGTQLSVL.

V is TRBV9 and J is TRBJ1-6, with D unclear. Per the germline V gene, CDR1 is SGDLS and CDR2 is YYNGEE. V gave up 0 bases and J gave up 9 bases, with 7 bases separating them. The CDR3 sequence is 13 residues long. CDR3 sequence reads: CASSVGLASPLHF. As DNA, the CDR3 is TGTGCCAGCAGCGTAGGACTGGCTTCACCCCTCCACTTT.

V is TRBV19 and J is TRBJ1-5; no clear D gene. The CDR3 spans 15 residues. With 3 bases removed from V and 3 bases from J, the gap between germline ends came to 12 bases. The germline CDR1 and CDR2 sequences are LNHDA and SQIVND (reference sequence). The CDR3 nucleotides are TGTGCCAGTAGTATCACCCTTGACTTCAATCAGCCCCAGCATTTT. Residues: CASSITLDFNQPQHF. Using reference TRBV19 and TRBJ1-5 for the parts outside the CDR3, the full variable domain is DGGITQSPKYLFRKEGQNVTLSCEQNLNHDAMYWYRQDPGQGLRLIYYSQIVNDFQKGDIAEGYSVSREKKESFPLTVTSAQKNPTAFYLCASSITLDFNQPQHFGDGTRLSIL.

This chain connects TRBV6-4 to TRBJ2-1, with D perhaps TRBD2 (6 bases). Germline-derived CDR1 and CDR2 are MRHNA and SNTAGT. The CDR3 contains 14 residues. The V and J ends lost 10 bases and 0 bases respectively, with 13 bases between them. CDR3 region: CATARESSYNEQFF. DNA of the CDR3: TGTGCCACCGCCCGGGAGAGCTCCTACAATGAGCAGTTCTTC.